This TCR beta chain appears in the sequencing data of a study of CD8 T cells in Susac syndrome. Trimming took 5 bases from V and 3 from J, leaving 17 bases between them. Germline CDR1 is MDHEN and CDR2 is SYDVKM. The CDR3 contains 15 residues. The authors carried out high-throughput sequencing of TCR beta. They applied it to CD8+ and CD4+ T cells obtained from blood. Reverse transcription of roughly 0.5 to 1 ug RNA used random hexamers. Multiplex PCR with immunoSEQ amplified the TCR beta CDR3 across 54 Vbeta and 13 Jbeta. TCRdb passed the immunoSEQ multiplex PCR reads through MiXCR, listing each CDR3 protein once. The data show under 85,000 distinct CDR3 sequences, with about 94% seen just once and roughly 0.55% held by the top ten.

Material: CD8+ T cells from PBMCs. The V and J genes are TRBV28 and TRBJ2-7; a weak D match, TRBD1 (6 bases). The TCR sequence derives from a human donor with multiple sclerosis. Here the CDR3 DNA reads TGTGCCAGCAGTAGCCCACAGGGTAACGTCTACGAGCAGTACTTC. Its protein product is CASSSPQGNVYEQYF.